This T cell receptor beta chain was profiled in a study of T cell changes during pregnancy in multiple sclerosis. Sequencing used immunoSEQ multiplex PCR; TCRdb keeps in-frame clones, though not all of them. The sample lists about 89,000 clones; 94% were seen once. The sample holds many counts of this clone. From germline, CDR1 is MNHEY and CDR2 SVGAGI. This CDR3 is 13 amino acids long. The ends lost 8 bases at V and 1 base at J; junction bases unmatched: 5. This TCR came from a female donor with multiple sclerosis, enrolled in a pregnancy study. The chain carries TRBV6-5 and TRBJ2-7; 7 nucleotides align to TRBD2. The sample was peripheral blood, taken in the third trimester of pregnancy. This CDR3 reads CASRQRESYEQYF. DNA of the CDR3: TGTGCCAGCCGCCAGCGGGAATCCTACGAGCAGTACTTC.